Following are 27 T cell receptor beta chains from one sample sequenced in a study of T cells in Graves' hyperthyroidism and ophthalmopathy. Authors of the study amplified TCR beta CDR3 regions from RNA transcripts. The primer set for the first-round RT-PCR of the TCR CDR3 was HTBI. Using its own MiXCR run on the multiplex PCR reads, TCRdb lists one record per CDR3 protein. The sample carries around 290,000 distinct CDR3 sequences, approximately 15% recorded once. The sample comprised blood. The receptors were sampled from a woman aged 55-70 years with Graves' ophthalmopathy.

This clonotype has a count of ten or more. The J gene is TRBJ1-2, the V gene TRBV12-3 or TRBV12-4; a weak D match, TRBD1 (6 bases). V was pared by 4 bases and J by 4 bases, with 19 bases between. The length of the CDR3 is 16 residues. This CDR3 is CASSSYRELGLYGYTF. DNA for the CDR3: TGTGCCAGCAGTTCTTACAGGGAGTTGGGGCTCTATGGCTACACCTTC.

This sequence joins TRBV19 and TRBJ2-7, with D perhaps TRBD1 (7 bases). The CDR3 loop spans 15 amino acids. V was shortened by 4 bases and J by 4 bases, with 17 bases between the two germline ends. Germline V lookup: CDR1 LNHDA, CDR2 SQIVND (reference sequence). The CDR3 DNA reads TGTGCCAGTAGTAACCTAAGACAGGGAGGATACGAGCAGTACTTC. It encodes CASSNLRQGGYEQYF.

This clonotype came up many times. The rearrangement uses TRBV20-1 and TRBJ1-5; D is ambiguous. This CDR3 contains 12 residues. V lost 3 bases, J lost 4 bases, and 7 bases lay in between. The germline gives CDR1 DFQATT, CDR2 SNEGSKA (reference sequence). CDR3 amino acids: CSASPLNQPQHF. CDR3 coding DNA: TGCAGTGCTAGCCCCCTAAATCAGCCCCAGCATTTT.

There are a few counts of this clonotype. The CDR3 bases are TGTGCCAGCGGGGCTCACGGGAAGCGAGAAGAGCAGTTCTTC. This encodes CASGAHGKREEQFF. This chain links TRBV6-1 with TRBJ2-1; either TRBD1 or TRBD2 may fit D (5 bases each). Germline CDR1 MNHNS, CDR2 SASEGT. CDR3 length: 14 residues. V lost 8 bases, J lost 10 bases, and 21 bases lay in between.

In its sample, this clonotype was seen a few times. This chain joins TRBV3-1 and TRBJ2-7, with 7 bases aligning to TRBD2. This CDR3 spans 19 amino acids. Germline assignment: CDR1 LGHDT and CDR2 YNNKEL (reference sequence). With V trimmed by 5 bases and J by 2 bases, 21 bases remained unmatched. In DNA, the CDR3 is TGTGCCAGCAGCTGGACAACCACCGCTACCGGGAGGATTGCCTACGAGCAGTACTTC. Translating gives CASSWTTTATGRIAYEQYF.

This clonotype was observed once. This rearrangement joins TRBV7-9 to TRBJ2-5; D might be TRBD1 (6 bases). The length of the CDR3 is 14 residues. CDR1 and CDR2 (germline): SEHNR, FQNEAQ (reference sequence). The CDR3 DNA follows: TGTGGCAACAGCCTTCCGGGACATCAAGAGACCCAGTACTTC. Translating gives CGNSLPGHQETQYF.

This clonotype was recorded at least ten times. The chain combines TRBV24-1 with TRBJ2-3; no clear D gene. Per the germline V gene, CDR1 is KGHDR and CDR2 is SFDVKD. The CDR3 sequence is 17 residues long. Trimming took off 3 bases at V and 7 bases at J, with 22 bases between the two ends. In nucleotides, the CDR3 is TGTGCCACCAGTGATCCTCCTGACCCGAAAAGACCAAATACGCAGTATTTT. The encoded protein is CATSDPPDPKRPNTQYF.

This clonotype was recorded many times. This chain uses TRBV7-2 with TRBJ2-5, with D possibly TRBD1 on 6 matching bases. The CDR3 runs to 13 residues. The germline V and J ends were trimmed by 5 bases and 5 bases, with 12 bases remaining between them. Germline assignment: CDR1 SGHTA and CDR2 FQGNSA. For the CDR3, the DNA is TGTGCCAGCAGCCCTTACAGGGACGAGACCCAGTACTTC. The encoded protein is CASSPYRDETQYF. Full variable domain (missing parts from reference TRBV7-2 and TRBJ2-5): GAGVSQSPSNKVTEKGKDVELRCDPISGHTALYWYRQSLGQGLEFLIYFQGNSAPDKSGLPSDRFSAERTGGSVSTLTIQRTQQEDSAVYLCASSPYRDETQYFGPGTRLLVL.

This clonotype was seen repeatedly, ten times or more. J is TRBJ2-4 and V is TRBV7-2; no reliable D call. This CDR3 is built from 15 residues. Germline-derived CDR1 and CDR2 are SGHTA and FQGNSA. Trimming left V 2 bases short and J 0 bases short, with 8 bases between. CDR3 loop: CASSLLGLAKNIQYF. CDR3 bases: TGTGCCAGCAGCTTATTGGGATTAGCCAAAAACATTCAGTACTTC. Full variable domain (missing parts from reference TRBV7-2 and TRBJ2-4): GAGVSQSPSNKVTEKGKDVELRCDPISGHTALYWYRQSLGQGLEFLIYFQGNSAPDKSGLPSDRFSAERTGGSVSTLTIQRTQQEDSAVYLCASSLLGLAKNIQYFGAGTRLSVL.

The V call is TRBV5-1, the J call TRBJ1-3; D gene uncertain. The CDR3 contains 16 residues. Trimming removed 2 bases from V and 0 bases from J, with 12 bases in between. Looked up from germline, CDR1 is SGHRS and CDR2 is YFSETQ. The CDR3 nucleotides read TGCGCCAGCAGCTTTTCCGGGCCTCACTCTGGAAACACCATATATTTT. This sequence encodes CASSFSGPHSGNTIYF.

This clonotype was seen more than once but under ten times. The V call is TRBV11-1, the J call TRBJ1-2, with a tentative D call TRBD1 (5 bases). Germline CDR1 is SGHAT and CDR2 is FQDESV (reference sequence). This CDR3 comprises 17 residues. V was trimmed by 5 bases and J by 0 bases, leaving 19 bases between them. This chain's CDR3 is CASSELGRKKTNYGYTF. The DNA for the CDR3 is TGTGCCAGCAGCGAGCTGGGACGGAAGAAGACTAACTATGGCTACACCTTC. Drawing the rest from reference TRBV11-1 and TRBJ1-2, the complete variable domain is EAEVAQSPRYKITEKSQAVAFWCDPISGHATLYWYRQILGQGPELLVQFQDESVVDDSQLPKDRFSAERLKGVDSTLKIQPAELGDSAMYLCASSELGRKKTNYGYTFGSGTRLTVV.

This clonotype was counted ten times or more. The junction and the germline gene differ at one end; a read error may be behind it. The chain uses TRBV27 and TRBJ2-7; possibly TRBD1 for D (6 bases). Germline-derived CDR1 and CDR2 are MNHEY and SMNVEV (reference sequence). This CDR3 comprises 16 residues. CDR3 in amino acids: CASSNAFVGQTYEQYF. CDR3 nucleotide sequence: TGTGCCAGCAGTAACGCCTTCGTGGGACAAACCTATGAGCAGTACTTC.

This clonotype has at least ten counts. The V and J genes are TRBV12-3 or TRBV12-4 and TRBJ1-2; no definite D call. Between the trimmed V and J ends, which lost 0 bases and 5 bases, there was a span of 13 bases. The CDR3 is 15 amino acids. In DNA form, the CDR3 reads TGTGCCAGCAGTTTAGCGCGGCTGGCCTGGTATGGCTACACCTTC. Amino acid sequence: CASSLARLAWYGYTF.

This clonotype was counted a few times. The chain links TRBV28 to TRBJ2-1; D uncertain. Trimming pared 3 bases from V and 1 base from J, leaving 13 bases between. CDR1 and CDR2 from the germline V gene are MDHEN and SYDVKM. There are 16 residues in the CDR3. The CDR3, as DNA: TGTGCCAGCAGTTTTTGGTCTGGTAATTCCTACAATGAGCAGTTCTTC. Its protein product is CASSFWSGNSYNEQFF.

This chain links TRBV7-3 with TRBJ1-1; tentatively, D is TRBD1 (6 bases). Germline CDR1 and CDR2: SGHTA and FQGTGA. There are 13 residues in the CDR3. The ends were cut back, 1 base at V and 5 bases at J, with 8 bases in the middle. CDR3 protein: CASSLKGGTEAFF. Here the CDR3 DNA reads TGTGCCAGCAGCTTAAAGGGGGGAACTGAAGCTTTCTTT. The entire variable domain, with the rest obtained from reference TRBV7-3 and TRBJ1-1, is as follows: GAGVSQTPSNKVTEKGKYVELRCDPISGHTALYWYRQSLGQGPEFLIYFQGTGAADDSGLPNDRFFAVRPEGSVSTLKIQRTERGDSAVYLCASSLKGGTEAFFGQGTRLTVV.

Concerning this clonotype: This may arise from a read error, as a much more abundant clone is one base away. The genes are TRBV10-3 and TRBJ2-7, with D possibly matching TRBD1 (6 bases). This CDR3 has 15 amino acids. Between the trimmed V and J ends, which lost 3 bases and 3 bases, there was a span of 15 bases. The germline CDR1 and CDR2 sequences are ENHRY and SYGVKD. The CDR3 DNA is TGTGCCATCAGTGAAGGGGGACGCGGTCGCTACGAGCAGTACTTC. As protein: CAISEGGRGRYEQYF.

On this clonotype: Being one base from a much bigger clone, this may be a read error. The V and J genes are TRBV7-3 and TRBJ2-7; 8 bases fit TRBD2. The J call may be faulty, since TRBJ2-1 better matches the DNA end. CDR3 length equals 14 residues. Germline CDR1 and CDR2: SGHTA and FQGTGA. The CDR3 spells CASSLFGLAYEQFF. In nucleotides, the CDR3 is TGTGCCAGCAGCTTATTCGGACTAGCCTACGAGCAGTTCTTC.

A note on this clonotype: A single base separates this from a much larger clone, so it may be a read error. The chain joins TRBV28 to TRBJ1-5; the D is unclear. Looked up from germline, CDR1 is MDHEN and CDR2 is SYDVKM. There are 16 residues in the CDR3. Trimming stripped 8 bases from V and 1 base from J, with 18 bases between. This chain's CDR3 is CASGPMPVGSNQPQHF. As DNA, the CDR3 is TGTGCCAGCGGCCCAATGCCTGTAGGGAGCAATCAGCCCCAGCATTTT.

The V and J genes are TRBV20-1 and TRBJ1-6, with no clear D. V lost 6 bases to trimming and J lost 8 bases, with 20 bases between them. CDR1 DFQATT and CDR2 SNEGSKA come from the germline V gene (reference sequence). The CDR3 has 15 amino acids. The CDR3 DNA reads TGCAGTGCCCGAGGGAGCTCCAATTTGGATTCACCCCTCCACTTT. It encodes CSARGSSNLDSPLHF.

This clonotype was observed a handful of times. The CDR3 region is CASKKGVRNTEAFF. For the CDR3, the DNA is TGCGCCAGCAAGAAGGGGGTACGGAACACTGAAGCTTTCTTT. The J gene is TRBJ1-1, the V gene TRBV4-3; D might be TRBD1 (6 bases). The germline V gene has CDR1 LGHNA and CDR2 YSLEER. This CDR3 comprises 14 residues. The V end was cut by 7 bases, the J end by 1 base, with 13 bases between.

At least ten counts were recorded for this clonotype. The V gene is TRBV7-2, the J gene TRBJ1-4, with unresolved D. Germline-derived CDR1 and CDR2 are SGHTA and FQGNSA. Trimming removed 5 bases from V and 6 bases from J, with 10 bases in between. This CDR3 spans 13 amino acids. This CDR3 reads CASSPRTDEKLFF. The DNA for the CDR3 is TGTGCCAGCAGCCCGCGGACGGATGAAAAACTGTTTTTT.

A word on this clonotype: The germline gene is not matched at one end of the junction; a read error may be the cause. V and J are TRBV20-1 and TRBJ2-2; 10 bases are shared with TRBD2. This CDR3 has 18 residues. The germline V gene has CDR1 DFQATT and CDR2 SNEGSKA (reference sequence). The CDR3 region has the DNA TGCAGTGCTAGATCTCCGGGATTCGGGACTAGCGACACCGGGGGGCTGTTTTTT. Its protein is CSARSPGFGTSDTGGLFF.

CDR3 DNA: TGTGCCAGCAGCTCATCGGCGGGGAGCTCCTACAATGAGCAGTTCTTC. Its protein product is CASSSSAGSSYNEQFF. The chain has TRBV7-9 and TRBJ2-1, with D perhaps matching TRBD2 (6 bases). The germline V gene has CDR1 SEHNR and CDR2 FQNEAQ (reference sequence). The CDR3 has 16 amino acids. V lost 4 bases and J 0 bases, leaving 13 bases between the germline ends.

This clonotype was detected ten times or more. This chain uses TRBV20-1 with TRBJ2-7, with 13 positions matching TRBD2. This CDR3 contains 14 residues. Germline V gene sequence: CDR1 DFQATT, CDR2 SNEGSKA (reference sequence). V lost 6 bases and J lost 4; bases outside the gene matches: 6. As DNA, the CDR3 is TGCAGTGCCTTGACTAGCGGGGGGTTATACGAGCAGTACTTC. Protein product: CSALTSGGLYEQYF.

This clonotype was found many times. The chain employs TRBV20-1 and TRBJ2-7, with D perhaps matching TRBD1 or TRBD2 (5 bases each). The V end lost 3 bases, the J end lost 0 bases, and 9 bases lay between the germline ends. Germline V lookup: CDR1 DFQATT, CDR2 SNEGSKA (reference sequence). CDR3 length: 13 residues. CDR3 loop: CSASGTLSYEQYF. The CDR3 coding sequence is TGCAGTGCTAGCGGGACCCTCTCCTACGAGCAGTACTTC.

This clonotype was counted many times. The chain links TRBV12-5 to TRBJ2-5; perhaps TRBD1 as D (5 bases). V dropped 3 bases and J dropped 2 bases, with 7 bases sitting between them. This CDR3 spans 13 amino acids. CDR1 and CDR2 (germline): LGHNT, FRNRAP. CDR3 residues: CASGLSGQETQYF. CDR3 DNA sequence: TGTGCTAGTGGTTTATCAGGGCAAGAGACCCAGTACTTC. Full variable domain (outside the CDR3, taken from reference TRBV12-5 and TRBJ2-5): DARVTQTPRHKVTEMGQEVTMRCQPILGHNTVFWYRQTMMQGLELLAYFRNRAPLDDSGMPKDRFSAEMPDATLATLKIQPSEPRDSAVYFCASGLSGQETQYFGPGTRLLVL.

This clonotype was counted between two and nine times. This chain uses TRBV6-1 with TRBJ1-6; 7 bases map to TRBD1. This CDR3 has 13 amino acids. The ends lost 6 bases at V and 9 bases at J; junction bases unmatched: 5. Germline V gene lookup returns CDR1 MNHNS and CDR2 SASEGT. The CDR3 spells CASRTGVGSPLHF. The CDR3 DNA reads TGTGCCAGCAGAACAGGGGTTGGTTCACCCCTCCACTTT.